The 22 T cell receptor beta chains given below trace back to one sample, sequenced in a study of blood T cell repertoires in COVID-19. The method was immunoSEQ multiplex PCR; TCRdb's version includes in-frame clones alone and lacks a portion of them. The top ten hold about 6.9% of the sample, which has 250,000 or so clones, 70% to 90% seen once. Material for sequencing was PBMCs or T cells enriched from blood (not recorded which). These receptors all stem from a woman in her 50s who had been exposed to COVID-19.

The chain has TRBV18 and TRBJ1-6; D unclear. Trimming stripped 2 bases from V and 0 bases from J, with 8 bases between. CDR1 is KGHSH and CDR2 is LQKENI in the germline V gene. There are 16 residues in the CDR3. This CDR3 reads CASSPEESSYNSPLHF. CDR3 bases: TGTGCCAGCTCACCAGAGGAGAGCTCCTATAATTCACCCCTCCACTTT.

This clone was recorded only once. CDR3 region: CASSAGSYEQFF. The DNA of the CDR3 is TGTGCCAGCAGCGCTGGGAGCTATGAGCAGTTCTTC. This chain joins TRBV9 and TRBJ2-1; TRBD2 might be the D (5 bases). Trimming shortened V by 3 bases and J by 8 bases, and 9 bases separated the two germline ends. This CDR3 region has 12 residues. Germline-derived CDR1 and CDR2 are SGDLS and YYNGEE.

The chain links TRBV15 to TRBJ1-4, with a tentative D call TRBD1 (6 bases). Germline CDR1 reads LNHNV; CDR2 reads YYDKDF (reference sequence). The CDR3 is made up of 16 amino acids. The ends were cut back, 2 bases at V and 8 bases at J, with 18 bases in the middle. DNA of the CDR3: TGTGCCACCAGCAGACCATCAGGGGTAGGAGAGGAAAAACTGTTTTTT. It is translated as CATSRPSGVGEEKLFF.

J is TRBJ1-1 and V is TRBV19; D not resolved. This CDR3 region has 12 residues. Germline V gene lookup returns CDR1 LNHDA and CDR2 SQIVND (reference sequence). V was pared by 4 bases and J by 0 bases, with 3 bases between. The CDR3 coding sequence is TGTGCCAGTAGTACCTTGAACACTGAAGCTTTCTTT. Its protein product is CASSTLNTEAFF.

Only one count was recorded for this clone. The gene calls are TRBV11-2 and TRBJ1-2, with 11 bases matching TRBD1. Germline V CDR1 and CDR2: SGHAT, FQNNGV. The CDR3 consists of 16 residues. Losses at the gene ends were 4 bases for V and 4 bases for J; bases not matched to a gene: 8. DNA for the CDR3: TGTGCCAGCAGCTCCACCCAGGACAGGGGGCTCTATGGCTACACCTTC. Protein: CASSSTQDRGLYGYTF.

CDR3 in amino acids: CASSLATGSYGYTF. In nucleotides, the CDR3 is TGCGCCAGCAGCTTGGCGACGGGATCCTATGGCTACACCTTC. The V call is TRBV5-1, the J call TRBJ1-2; D gene unclear. Trimming cost V 0 bases and J 4 bases, with 10 bases left between them. The CDR3 consists of 14 residues. CDR1 and CDR2 (germline): SGHRS, YFSETQ.

The chain recombines TRBV29-1 with TRBJ2-7, with 10 bases aligning to TRBD1. Germline CDR1 and CDR2: SQVTM and ANQGSEA. There are 14 residues in the CDR3. J was trimmed by 5 bases and V by 6 bases; bases with no gene match: 10. The CDR3, as DNA: TGCAGCGTCTGGGACAGGGGATCTCTCGACGAGCAGTACTTC. This translates into CSVWDRGSLDEQYF.

The rearrangement links TRBV9 to TRBJ1-3, with 7 positions matching TRBD1. Germline V gives CDR1 SGDLS, CDR2 YYNGEE. V lost 4 bases, J lost 0 bases, and 7 bases stayed unmatched. The CDR3 has 16 amino acids. CDR3 sequence: CASSPHRGGSGNTIYF. In DNA form, the CDR3 reads TGTGCCAGCAGCCCACACAGGGGAGGCTCTGGAAACACCATATATTTT.

This chain uses TRBV27 with TRBJ2-3; maybe TRBD2 (5 bases). CDR3 size: 16 residues. The germline CDR1 and CDR2 sequences are MNHEY and SMNVEV (reference sequence). V was clipped by 0 bases and J by 3 bases, with 13 bases between them. CDR3 coding DNA: TGTGCCAGCAGTTTATCGGGGAGACCAATGACAGATACGCAGTATTTT. This translates into CASSLSGRPMTDTQYF.

This clone was seen a single time. The V and J genes are TRBV6-5 and TRBJ2-3, with 7 bases identical to TRBD1. This CDR3 contains 14 residues. Germline CDR1 reads MNHEY; CDR2 reads SVGAGI. The V gene end was trimmed by 8 bases and the J gene end by 5 bases; junction bases not matched to a gene: 10. The CDR3 DNA reads as TGTGCCAGCGAACGGACAGGATACGGAGATACGCAGTATTTT. Protein: CASERTGYGDTQYF.

The J gene is TRBJ2-1, the V gene TRBV7-3; D gene ambiguous. CDR1 is SGHTA and CDR2 is FQGTGA in the germline V gene. V was pared by 4 bases and J by 6 bases, with 22 bases between. This CDR3 comprises 17 residues. For the CDR3, the DNA is TGTGCCAGCAGCTCCCATCCGGTAGCTGAAGGCTTCAATGAGCAGTTCTTC. Translated: CASSSHPVAEGFNEQFF.

The J gene is TRBJ1-6, the V gene TRBV6-5; a weak D match, TRBD1 (5 bases). The CDR3 covers 14 residues. CDR1 is MNHEY, CDR2 SVGAGI, per germline. V shed 6 bases and J shed 4 bases, with 10 bases lying between them. The CDR3 protein is CASSSQGYNSPLHF. In DNA, the CDR3 is TGTGCCAGCAGCTCCCAGGGTTATAATTCACCCCTCCACTTT.

The chain employs TRBV21-1 and TRBJ1-5; the table assigns TRBD1, which was not confirmed against the DNA. TRBV21-1 counts as a pseudogene. There are 16 residues in the CDR3. CDR3 sequence: CASSKEEERGNQPQHF. The CDR3 nucleotides read TGTGCCAGCAGCAAAGAGGAAGAAAGGGGGAATCAGCCCCAGCATTTT.

The chain carries TRBV5-1 and TRBJ2-2; D remains unclear. V lost 2 bases and J 4 bases, leaving 6 bases between the germline ends. This CDR3 is built from 13 residues. CDR1 is SGHRS and CDR2 is YFSETQ in the germline V gene. The chain's CDR3 is CASSFSVTGELFF. For the CDR3, the DNA is TGCGCCAGCAGCTTTTCCGTCACCGGGGAGCTGTTTTTT.

The V and J genes are TRBV6-1 and TRBJ1-1; TRBD1 aligns across 10 bases. The germline gives CDR1 MNHNS, CDR2 SASEGT. The V and J ends lost 4 bases and 4 bases, in that order; junction bases with no gene match: 9. CDR3 size: 16 residues. CDR3 nucleotide sequence: TGTGCCAGCAGTGCGGGCGAGAGGACAGGGGGCACTGAAGCTTTCTTT. As protein: CASSAGERTGGTEAFF.

The rearrangement uses TRBV7-2 and TRBJ2-7; perhaps TRBD1 as D (6 bases). V lost 5 bases and J 0 bases, leaving 14 bases between the germline ends. The CDR3 sequence is 15 residues long. Germline CDR1 is SGHTA and CDR2 is FQGNSA. The CDR3 region has the DNA TGTGCCAGCAGCCTGGGCCAGGGGTCCTCCTACGAGCAGTACTTC. This translates into CASSLGQGSSYEQYF. Full variable domain (missing parts from reference TRBV7-2 and TRBJ2-7): GAGVSQSPSNKVTEKGKDVELRCDPISGHTALYWYRQSLGQGLEFLIYFQGNSAPDKSGLPSDRFSAERTGGSVSTLTIQRTQQEDSAVYLCASSLGQGSSYEQYFGPGTRLTVT.

The V and J genes are TRBV7-9 and TRBJ1-1; the match to TRBD1 covers 7 bases. This CDR3 region has 14 residues. CDR1 SEHNR and CDR2 FQNEAQ come from the germline V gene (reference sequence). Trimming removed 4 bases from V and 2 bases from J; junction bases left unmatched: 4. The CDR3 protein is CASSSDRVNTEAFF. Here the CDR3 DNA reads TGTGCCAGCAGCTCCGACAGGGTAAACACTGAAGCTTTCTTT.

This clone was detected only once. This chain joins TRBV6-5 and TRBJ1-2; the match to TRBD1 covers 7 bases. The junction had 10 bases not matched to a gene; V was cut back by 6 bases and J by 6 bases. CDR3 length: 14 residues. Germline values: CDR1 MNHEY, CDR2 SVGAGI. CDR3 sequence (DNA): TGTGCCAGCAGAATCGGGACAGCCCGCGATGGCTACACCTTC. This codes for CASRIGTARDGYTF.

V gene TRBV5-1 combines with J gene TRBJ2-3, with a weak D call TRBD2 (6 bases). The CDR3 extends over 15 amino acids. V was clipped by 4 bases and J by 0 bases, with 12 bases between them. Looked up from germline, CDR1 is SGHRS and CDR2 is YFSETQ. CDR3 nucleotide sequence: TGCGCCAGCAGCCCCCTAGCGCGTAGCACAGATACGCAGTATTTT. It codes for CASSPLARSTDTQYF.

The CDR3 protein is CASGETGGIANEKLFF. CDR3 nucleotide sequence: TGCGCCAGCGGGGAAACAGGGGGCATTGCTAATGAAAAACTGTTTTTT. The chain combines TRBV10-1 with TRBJ1-4; 9 positions agree with TRBD1. The CDR3 is 16 amino acids. V trimming: 8 bases; J trimming: 3 bases; junction bases outside the gene matches: 10. Germline values: CDR1 WNHNN, CDR2 SYGVQD (reference sequence).

This rearrangement joins TRBV12-3 or TRBV12-4 to TRBJ2-5; D might be TRBD2 (6 bases). V dropped 6 bases and J dropped 5 bases, with 13 bases sitting between them. The CDR3 has 13 amino acids. CDR3 nucleotide sequence: TGTGCCAGCAGCCGGGACTGGGGGGAGACCCAGTACTTC. This codes for CASSRDWGETQYF.

The chain joins TRBV7-2 to TRBJ1-2; TRBD1 is a possible D gene (5 bases). The CDR3 totals 15 residues. V was trimmed by 0 bases and J by 7 bases, leaving 15 bases between them. Germline V lookup: CDR1 SGHTA, CDR2 FQGNSA. CDR3 nucleotides: TGTGCCAGCAGCTTAGCATGGGGGGTCGATAGTGGCTACACCTTC. Its protein is CASSLAWGVDSGYTF.